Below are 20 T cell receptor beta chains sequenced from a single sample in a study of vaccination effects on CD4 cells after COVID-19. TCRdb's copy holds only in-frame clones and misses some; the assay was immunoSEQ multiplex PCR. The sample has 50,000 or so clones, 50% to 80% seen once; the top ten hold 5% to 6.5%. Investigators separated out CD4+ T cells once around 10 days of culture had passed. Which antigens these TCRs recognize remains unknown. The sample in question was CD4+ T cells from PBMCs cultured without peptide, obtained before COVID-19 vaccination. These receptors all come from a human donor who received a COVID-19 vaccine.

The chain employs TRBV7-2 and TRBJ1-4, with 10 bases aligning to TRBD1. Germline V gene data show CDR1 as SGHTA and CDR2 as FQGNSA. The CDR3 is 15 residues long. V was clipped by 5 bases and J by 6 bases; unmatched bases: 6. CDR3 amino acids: CASSVSGTGDEKLFF. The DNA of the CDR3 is TGTGCCAGCAGCGTCTCCGGGACAGGGGATGAAAAACTGTTTTTT.

The CDR3 DNA reads TGTGCCAGCAGTTACCGGACAGGGGTGAACACTGAAGCTTTCTTT. Amino acids: CASSYRTGVNTEAFF. The chain combines TRBV6-5 with TRBJ1-1, with TRBD1 matching 9 bases. This CDR3 contains 15 residues. CDR1 is MNHEY and CDR2 is SVGAGI in the germline V gene. V was pared by 2 bases and J by 0 bases, with 1 base of the junction left unmatched.

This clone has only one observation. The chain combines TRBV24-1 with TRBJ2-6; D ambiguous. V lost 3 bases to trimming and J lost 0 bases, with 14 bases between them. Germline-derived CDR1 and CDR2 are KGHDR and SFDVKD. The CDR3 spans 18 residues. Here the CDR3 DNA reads TGTGCCACCAGTGATAGGCGGCAGGCGTACTCTGGGGCCAACGTCCTGACTTTC. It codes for CATSDRRQAYSGANVLTF.

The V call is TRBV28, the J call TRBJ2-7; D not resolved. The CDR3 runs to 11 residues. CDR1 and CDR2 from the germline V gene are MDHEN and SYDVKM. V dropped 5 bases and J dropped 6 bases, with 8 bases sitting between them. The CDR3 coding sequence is TGTGCCAGCAGTACATTTTCCGAGCAGTACTTC. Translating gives CASSTFSEQYF.

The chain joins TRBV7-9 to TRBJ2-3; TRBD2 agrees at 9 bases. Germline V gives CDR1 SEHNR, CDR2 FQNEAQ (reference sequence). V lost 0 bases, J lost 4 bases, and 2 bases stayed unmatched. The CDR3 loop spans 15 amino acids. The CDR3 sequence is CASSLALAGADTQYF. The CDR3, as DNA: TGTGCCAGCAGCTTAGCCTTAGCGGGAGCAGATACGCAGTATTTT.

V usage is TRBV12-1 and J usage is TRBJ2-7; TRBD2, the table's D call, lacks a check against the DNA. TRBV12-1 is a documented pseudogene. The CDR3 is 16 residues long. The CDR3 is CASSSAIAPSSYEQYF. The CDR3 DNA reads TGTGCCAGCAGCTCCGCCATAGCGCCCAGCTCCTACGAGCAGTACTTC.

CDR3 sequence reads: CASSQGRAPSYEQYF. CDR3 DNA: TGTGCCAGCAGCCAAGGGAGGGCCCCTTCCTACGAGCAGTACTTC. The rearrangement joins TRBV3-1 (or the pseudogene TRBV3-2) to TRBJ2-7; D is possibly TRBD2 (6 bases). The CDR3 totals 15 residues. Germline V gene lookup returns CDR1 LGHDT and CDR2 YNNKEL (reference sequence). The germline V and J ends were trimmed by 1 base and 1 base, with 11 bases remaining between them.

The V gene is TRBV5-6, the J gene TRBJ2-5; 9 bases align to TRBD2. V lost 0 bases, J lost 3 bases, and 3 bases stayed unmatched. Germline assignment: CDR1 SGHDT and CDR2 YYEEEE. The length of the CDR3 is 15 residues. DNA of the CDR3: TGTGCCAGCAGCTTGGCCCGACTAGCGGAAGAGACCCAGTACTTC. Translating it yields CASSLARLAEETQYF.

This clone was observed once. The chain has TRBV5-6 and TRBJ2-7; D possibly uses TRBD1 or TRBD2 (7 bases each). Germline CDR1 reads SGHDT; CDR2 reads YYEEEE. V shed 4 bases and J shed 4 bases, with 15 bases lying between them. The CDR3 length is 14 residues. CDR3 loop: CASSEQGGRYEQYF. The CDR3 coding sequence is TGTGCCAGCAGCGAGCAGGGGGGGAGGTACGAGCAGTACTTC.

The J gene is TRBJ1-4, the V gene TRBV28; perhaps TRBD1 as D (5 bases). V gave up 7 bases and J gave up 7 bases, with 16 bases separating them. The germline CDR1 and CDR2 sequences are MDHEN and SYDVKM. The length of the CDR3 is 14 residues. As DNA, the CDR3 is TGTGCCAGCAACCCGTTCGGGGGGGGTGAAAAACTGTTTTTT. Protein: CASNPFGGGEKLFF. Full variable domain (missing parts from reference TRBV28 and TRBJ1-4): DVKVTQSSRYLVKRTGEKVFLECVQDMDHENMFWYRQDPGLGLRLIYFSYDVKMKEKGDIPEGYSVSREKKERFSLILESASTNQTSMYLCASNPFGGGEKLFFGSGTQLSVL.

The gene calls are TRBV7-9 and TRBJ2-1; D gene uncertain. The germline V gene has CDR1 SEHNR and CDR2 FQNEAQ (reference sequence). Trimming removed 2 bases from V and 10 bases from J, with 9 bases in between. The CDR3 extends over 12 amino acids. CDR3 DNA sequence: TGTGCCAGCAGCTTATCTTCTCGGGAGCAGTTCTTC. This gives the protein CASSLSSREQFF.

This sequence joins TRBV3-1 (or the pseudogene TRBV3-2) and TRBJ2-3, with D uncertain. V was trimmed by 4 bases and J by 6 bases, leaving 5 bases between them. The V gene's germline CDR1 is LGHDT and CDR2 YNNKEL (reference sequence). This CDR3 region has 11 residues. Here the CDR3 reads CASSLVDTQYF. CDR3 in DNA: TGTGCCAGCAGCCTAGTGGATACGCAGTATTTT.

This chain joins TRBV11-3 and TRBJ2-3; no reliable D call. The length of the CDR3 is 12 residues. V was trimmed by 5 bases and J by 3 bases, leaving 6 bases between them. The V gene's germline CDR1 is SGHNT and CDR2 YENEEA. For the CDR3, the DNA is TGTGCCAGCAGCCACTCTACAGATACGCAGTATTTT. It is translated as CASSHSTDTQYF.

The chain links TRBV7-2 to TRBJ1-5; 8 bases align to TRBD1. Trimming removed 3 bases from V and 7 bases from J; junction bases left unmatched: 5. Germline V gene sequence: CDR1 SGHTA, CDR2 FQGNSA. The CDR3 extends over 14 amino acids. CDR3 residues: CASSLGQARQPQHF. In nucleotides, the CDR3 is TGTGCCAGCAGCTTGGGACAGGCTCGGCAGCCCCAGCATTTT.

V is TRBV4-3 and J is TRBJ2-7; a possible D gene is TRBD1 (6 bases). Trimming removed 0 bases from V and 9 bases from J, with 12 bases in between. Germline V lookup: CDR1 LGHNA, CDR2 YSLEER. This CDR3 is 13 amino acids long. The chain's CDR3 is CASSQDLGRGQYF. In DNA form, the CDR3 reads TGCGCCAGCAGCCAAGATCTCGGCAGGGGGCAGTACTTC.

The CDR3 bases are TGTGCCAGCAGCCCGGAGGGCGGGAGGACCTACGAGCAGTACTTC. It yields the protein CASSPEGGRTYEQYF. This sequence joins TRBV5-6 and TRBJ2-7; 8 positions agree with TRBD2. Germline-derived CDR1 and CDR2 are SGHDT and YYEEEE. This CDR3 is 15 amino acids long. V shed 4 bases, J shed 2 bases, and the junction held 8 bases outside the gene matches.

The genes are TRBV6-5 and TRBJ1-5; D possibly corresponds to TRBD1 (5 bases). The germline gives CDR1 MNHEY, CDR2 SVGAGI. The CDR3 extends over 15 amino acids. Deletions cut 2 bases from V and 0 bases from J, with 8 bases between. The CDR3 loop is CASSYTGDSNQPQHF. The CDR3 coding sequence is TGTGCCAGCAGTTACACGGGGGATAGCAATCAGCCCCAGCATTTT.

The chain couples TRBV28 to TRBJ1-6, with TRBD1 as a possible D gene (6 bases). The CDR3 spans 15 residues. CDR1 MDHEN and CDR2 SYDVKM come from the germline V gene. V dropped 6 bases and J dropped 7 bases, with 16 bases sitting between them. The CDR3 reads CASRSPGTRNSPLHF. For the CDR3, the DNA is TGTGCCAGCAGAAGCCCAGGGACAAGGAATTCACCCCTCCACTTT.

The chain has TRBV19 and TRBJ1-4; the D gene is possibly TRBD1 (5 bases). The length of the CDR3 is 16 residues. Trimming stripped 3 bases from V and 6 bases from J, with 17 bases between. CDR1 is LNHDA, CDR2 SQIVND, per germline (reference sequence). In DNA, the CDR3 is TGTGCCAGTAGTATGAGGGCCGGGACGGGGGATGAAAAACTGTTTTTT. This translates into CASSMRAGTGDEKLFF.

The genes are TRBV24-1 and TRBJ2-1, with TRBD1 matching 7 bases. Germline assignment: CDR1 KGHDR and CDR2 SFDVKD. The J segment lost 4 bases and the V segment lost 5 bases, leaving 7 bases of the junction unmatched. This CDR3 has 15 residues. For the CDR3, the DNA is TGTGCCACCAGTGGGGACAGTCGAGGGTACAATGAGCAGTTCTTC. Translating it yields CATSGDSRGYNEQFF.